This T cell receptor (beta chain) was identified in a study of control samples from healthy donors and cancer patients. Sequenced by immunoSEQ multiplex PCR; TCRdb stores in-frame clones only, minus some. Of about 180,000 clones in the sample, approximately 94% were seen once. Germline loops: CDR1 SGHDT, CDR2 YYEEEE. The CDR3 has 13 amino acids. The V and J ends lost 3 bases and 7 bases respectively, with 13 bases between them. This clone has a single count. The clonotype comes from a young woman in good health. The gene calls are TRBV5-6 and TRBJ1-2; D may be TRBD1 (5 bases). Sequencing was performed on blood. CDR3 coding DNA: TGTGCCAGCAGCTCCTTCTTGGGGGGTGGCTACACCTTC. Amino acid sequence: CASSSFLGGGYTF.